The T cell receptor beta chain described here comes from a study of CD8+ T cells in alopecia areata. Study summary: Severity was scored as percentage of affected scalp area in treated patients.

Specified treatment: oral pan-JAK inhibitor, 5-10 mg twice daily. Investigators isolated RNA and reverse transcribed it into cDNA to act as the sequencing template. Using immunoSEQ multiplex PCR, the repertoire was profiled, and TCRdb retains in-frame clones only, with some absent. The sample includes around 120,000 clones, about 50% of them seen just once. CDR1 is SGHVS and CDR2 is FNYEAQ in the germline V gene. Trimming removed 5 bases from V and 7 bases from J; junction bases left unmatched: 10. The CDR3 length is 14 residues. The TCR originated in a human donor with alopecia areata. The chain joins TRBV7-6 to TRBJ2-7, with 8 bases matching TRBD1. The specimen was CD4+ T cells sorted from blood, collected at week 4, from a patient treated with tofacitinib. CDR3 protein: CASSPRTGPGEQYF. The CDR3 DNA is TGTGCCAGCAGCCCGAGGACAGGGCCCGGGGAGCAGTACTTC.